This TCR beta chain derives from a study of OX40 agonist ivuxolimab in advanced cancers. Across the whole study: Patients treated during dose escalation were battling hepatocellular carcinoma, melanoma, renal cell or head and neck cancer. Study findings and constraints: Clones of CD4+ and CD8+ blood T cells grew by week 6 at doses of 0.1 to 3.0 mg/kg.

Samples were taken at baseline and on day 1 of cycles 4 and 7. As for this clone: The antigen remains unidentified.

The length of the CDR3 is 11 residues. Germline V gives CDR1 SGHRS, CDR2 YFSETQ. V was pared by 7 bases and J by 3 bases, with 6 bases between. Sequencing used immunoSEQ multiplex PCR; TCRdb keeps in-frame clones, though not all of them. Of nearly 110,000 clones listed, approximately 89% were seen once; the top ten hold approximately 1.1%. The source material was CD4+ or CD8+ T cells sorted from blood, sampled in a trial of the OX40 agonist ivuxolimab. The chain has TRBV5-1 and TRBJ2-3; no clear D gene. The sequence came from an adult with an advanced solid tumor such as melanoma, head and neck, liver or kidney cancer. The CDR3 protein is CASGRTDTQYF. CDR3 DNA: TGCGCCAGCGGGCGGACAGATACGCAGTATTTT.